A single sample is the source of the 9 T cell receptor beta chains below, sequenced in a study of regulatory T cells in long-lasting Graves disease. Indicated time point: newly diagnosed GD, antithyroid drugs for less than 3 months. TCR sequences were obtained from RNA taken from PBMCs. Through Arm-PCR of CDR3 regions and iRepertoire HTBI primers, TCR beta libraries were built. TCRdb itself ran the multiplex PCR reads through MiXCR, one entry per CDR3 protein. The top ten clones hold roughly 15% of a sample with a few hundred thousand distinct CDR3 sequences, around a sixth of them seen once. These data also formed part of another study, on T cells in Graves' hyperthyroidism and ophthalmopathy.

This material consisted of peripheral blood mononuclear cells (PBMCs), taken at new diagnosis, from a patient treated with antithyroid drugs. Every receptor here comes from a woman younger than 45 with Graves disease.

To note about this clonotype: Germline is not matched at one junction end, which may reflect a read error. V and J are TRBV19 and TRBJ1-2; tentatively, D is TRBD1 (5 bases). The V gene's germline CDR1 is LNHDA and CDR2 SQIVND (reference sequence). The CDR3 has 13 amino acids. This CDR3 reads CANSLQGGYGYTF. CDR3 sequence (DNA): TGTGCCAATAGTCTCCAGGGTGGCTATGGCTACACCTTC.

This clonotype appeared many times. This chain joins TRBV18 and TRBJ1-4; D is ambiguous. The CDR3 length is 12 residues. V lost 2 bases and J lost 11, with 9 bases in between. The germline gives CDR1 KGHSH, CDR2 LQKENI. The CDR3 nucleotides are TGTGCCAGCTCACCAGAGAGGACGAAACTGTTTTTT. It specifies CASSPERTKLFF.

J is TRBJ2-3 and V is TRBV9; TRBD2 agrees at 10 bases. The CDR3 contains 16 residues. J lost 1 base, V lost 0 bases, and 2 bases had no gene match. Germline assignment: CDR1 SGDLS and CDR2 YYNGEE. This CDR3 is CASSVGLAGGTDTQYF. The CDR3 nucleotides are TGTGCCAGCAGCGTAGGGCTAGCGGGGGGCACAGATACGCAGTATTTT.

Worth noting for this clonotype: With a much larger clone just one base away, this may be a read error. Lacking the conserved final phenylalanine or tryptophan, this CDR3 likely reflects a read error. The chain couples TRBV24-1 to TRBJ2-7; D is possibly TRBD1 or TRBD2 (6 bases each). The length of the CDR3 is 15 residues. V gave up 4 bases and J gave up 4 bases, with 16 bases separating them. The V gene's germline CDR1 is KGHDR and CDR2 SFDVKD. The CDR3 reads CATSDLPGEAYEQYL. In nucleotides, the CDR3 is TGTGCCACCAGTGACCTACCAGGGGAGGCTTACGAGCAGTACCTC.

This clonotype was seen ten or more times. DNA of the CDR3: TGTGCCAGCACCAGGGACAGCTTAGAAGAACTGTTTTTT. It is translated as CASTRDSLEELFF. The gene calls are TRBV11-2 and TRBJ1-4; 7 bases map to TRBD1. This CDR3 contains 13 residues. The V gene end was trimmed by 7 bases and the J gene end by 12 bases; junction bases not matched to a gene: 11. Germline lookup yields CDR1 SGHAT and CDR2 FQNNGV.

J is TRBJ2-7 and V is TRBV18; D not certain. Germline V gene lookup returns CDR1 KGHSH and CDR2 LQKENI. This CDR3 comprises 14 residues. V gave up 2 bases and J gave up 0 bases, with 8 bases separating them. CDR3 coding DNA: TGTGCCAGCTCACCATTGAATCCCTCCTACGAGCAGTACTTC. Its protein is CASSPLNPSYEQYF.

This clonotype was observed many times. The chain recombines TRBV7-9 with TRBJ1-1; tentative D call: TRBD1 (5 bases). V was shortened by 5 bases and J by 4 bases, with 14 bases between the two germline ends. This CDR3 contains 14 residues. CDR1 SEHNR and CDR2 FQNEAQ come from the germline V gene (reference sequence). This CDR3 is CASSPRPGGTEAFF. The CDR3 region has the DNA TGTGCCAGCAGCCCCCGCCCGGGGGGCACTGAAGCTTTCTTT.

This clonotype was seen more than once but under ten times. The gene calls are TRBV27 and TRBJ1-1, with D possibly TRBD1 on 6 matching bases. The germline V gene has CDR1 MNHEY and CDR2 SMNVEV (reference sequence). The CDR3 has 14 amino acids. The CDR3 nucleotides are TGTATTCATCAGGGGCTGATATTTAACACTGAAGCTTTCTTT. Its protein product is CIHQGLIFNTEAFF.

The CDR3 loop reads CAISVRGELFF. As DNA, the CDR3 is TGTGCCATCAGTGTCCGGGGGGAGCTGTTTTTT. The J gene is TRBJ2-2, the V gene TRBV10-3; D is uncertain. The CDR3 is 11 amino acids. The V gene lost 4 bases and the J gene lost 8 bases, with 5 bases spanning the gap. Germline loops: CDR1 ENHRY, CDR2 SYGVKD.